The sequence of this T cell receptor (beta chain) was determined in a study of cytomegalovirus exposure and HLA in healthy donors. Turning to the study itself: Sequencing of about 179 million T cells in an earlier analysis found 90 million to 120 million unique TCR beta sequences. Study findings and constraints: Some TCR beta chains (164 of them) were listed as cytomegalovirus-associated. Sequence variants that were highly shared formed a cluster that was likely a sequencing artifact.

Germline values: CDR1 SGHVS, CDR2 FNYEAQ. The length of the CDR3 is 15 residues. The V gene lost 2 bases and the J gene lost 4 bases, with 12 bases spanning the gap. About this clone: Its cognate antigen is unknown.

With 60 Vbeta and 13 Jbeta primers, the PCR was carried out. Clones were read by immunoSEQ multiplex PCR, and TCRdb kept only the in-frame ones, dropping some. The table shows 200,000 to 250,000 clones, with around 80% occurring only once. What was sequenced was PBMCs. The chain carries TRBV7-6 and TRBJ2-1; D is possibly TRBD1 (6 bases). The origin of this receptor is a man aged 25 to 40 in good health and CMV-seronegative. CDR3 protein: CASSLSQGPYNEQFF. The CDR3, as DNA: TGTGCCAGCAGCTTATCACAGGGACCTTACAATGAGCAGTTCTTC.